These 13 T cell receptor beta chains were all obtained from the same sample, sequenced in a study of T cell repertoires in cytomegalovirus infection. No antigen has been identified for these receptors. TCRdb reprocessed the reads with MiXCR, giving one entry per CDR3 protein. The sample lists over 250,000 distinct CDR3 sequences; 22% were seen once. The source was cultured PBMCs, collected from culture after CMV antigen stimulation. The origin of the receptors is a human donor in good health (CMV status not recorded). Some clones in this sample may be carry-over from other donors' samples.

CDR3 DNA: TGTGCCAGCAGTTTGCTTACGACAGGGTACGGGGCCAACGTCCTGACTTTC. Residues: CASSLLTTGYGANVLTF. The chain employs TRBV28 and TRBJ2-6; the match to TRBD1 covers 7 bases. The CDR3 contains 17 residues. The germline CDR1 and CDR2 sequences are MDHEN and SYDVKM. V was pared by 3 bases and J by 4 bases, with 9 bases of the junction left unmatched.

The chain employs TRBV20-1 and TRBJ1-5, with D maybe TRBD1 (6 bases). Trimming left V 5 bases short and J 1 base short, with 12 bases between. The germline CDR1 and CDR2 sequences are DFQATT and SNEGSKA (reference sequence). The CDR3 runs 14 residues. The CDR3 nucleotides read TGCAGTGCTGCCGGGACATCGAGCAATCAGCCCCAGCATTTT. It yields the protein CSAAGTSSNQPQHF.

This clonotype showed up just a few times. V usage is TRBV2 and J usage is TRBJ2-3; TRBD2 matches at 9 bases. This CDR3 has 14 residues. Per the germline V gene, CDR1 is SNHLY and CDR2 is FYNNEI. J was trimmed by 3 bases and V by 6 bases; bases with no gene match: 4. The CDR3 coding sequence is TGTGCCAGCAGAATGACTAGCGGTACAGATACGCAGTATTTT. Its protein product is CASRMTSGTDTQYF.

This clonotype occurred many times. The V gene is TRBV7-2, the J gene TRBJ2-7, with TRBD2 matching over 8 bases. The CDR3 is 13 amino acids. CDR1 is SGHTA, CDR2 FQGNSA, per germline. Trimming removed 4 bases from V and 4 bases from J; junction bases left unmatched: 3. CDR3 coding DNA: TGTGCCAGCAGCTCCTTAGCGGGGTACGAGCAGTACTTC. Amino acids: CASSSLAGYEQYF.

Many counts were recorded for this clonotype. The V call is TRBV7-2, the J call TRBJ1-4; the match to TRBD1 covers 7 bases. V was pared by 3 bases and J by 4 bases, with 5 bases of the junction left unmatched. In germline, CDR1 is SGHTA, CDR2 FQGNSA. The CDR3 consists of 15 residues. CDR3: CASSFSGGLNEKLFF. CDR3 nucleotides: TGTGCCAGCAGCTTCTCAGGGGGACTTAATGAAAAACTGTTTTTT.

CDR3 sequence: CSVRLDRGGNEQYF. As DNA, the CDR3 is TGCAGCGTTCGGCTGGACAGGGGAGGAAACGAGCAGTACTTC. V and J are TRBV29-1 and TRBJ2-7, with 9 bases fitting TRBD1. The CDR3 contains 14 residues. Trimming cost V 5 bases and J 5 bases; bases outside gene matches: 10. Per the germline V gene, CDR1 is SQVTM and CDR2 is ANQGSEA.

The chain joins TRBV20-1 to TRBJ2-4; no clear D. CDR1 and CDR2 (germline): DFQATT, SNEGSKA (reference sequence). This CDR3 has 14 residues. Trimming took off 7 bases at V and 3 bases at J, with 16 bases between the two ends. CDR3 loop: CSVGSWASKNIQYF. The CDR3 region has the DNA TGCAGTGTGGGATCCTGGGCTAGCAAAAACATTCAGTACTTC.

V usage is TRBV7-2 and J usage is TRBJ1-3, with D unclear. Germline CDR1 is SGHTA and CDR2 is FQGNSA. The length of the CDR3 is 13 residues. Trimming stripped 6 bases from V and 4 bases from J, with 10 bases between. The CDR3 DNA is TGTGCCAGCAGGGTCCCCTGGGGAAACACCATATATTTT. Its translation: CASRVPWGNTIYF.

This chain connects TRBV7-3 to TRBJ2-7; 8 nucleotides agree with TRBD2. The trim removed 4 bases at V and 0 bases at J, leaving 5 bases unmatched. Germline loops: CDR1 SGHTA, CDR2 FQGTGA. CDR3 size: 15 residues. This CDR3 reads CASSSLSGSSYEQYF. The DNA of the CDR3 is TGTGCCAGCAGCTCACTGAGCGGGAGCTCCTACGAGCAGTACTTC.

This clonotype was seen at least ten times. The V and J genes are TRBV7-8 and TRBJ1-4; no definite D call. V was shortened by 8 bases and J by 8 bases, with 15 bases between the two germline ends. The CDR3 length is 13 residues. Germline-derived CDR1 and CDR2 are SGHVS and FQNEAQ. CDR3 sequence: CASASGPGEKLFF. The DNA of the CDR3 is TGTGCCAGCGCATCCGGACCGGGGGAAAAACTGTTTTTT.

This clonotype appeared a few times. J is TRBJ2-1 and V is TRBV4-3, with D possibly matching TRBD2 (6 bases). V lost 2 bases to trimming and J lost 4 bases, with 15 bases between them. CDR1 is LGHNA, CDR2 YSLEER, per germline. The CDR3 consists of 16 residues. DNA for the CDR3: TGCGCCAGCAGCCAACCCGGGAGACTGCTATACAATGAGCAGTTCTTC. Amino acid sequence: CASSQPGRLLYNEQFF.

CDR3 in DNA: TGTGCCAGCTCACGGTACCAACAGACGGGAGAGCAGTTCTTC. It encodes CASSRYQQTGEQFF. The J gene is TRBJ2-1, the V gene TRBV18; D perhaps matches TRBD2 (5 bases). The CDR3 contains 14 residues. V dropped 4 bases and J dropped 10 bases, with 17 bases sitting between them. The germline V gene encodes CDR1 KGHSH and CDR2 LQKENI.

This chain connects TRBV12-3 or TRBV12-4 to TRBJ2-7; a weak D match, TRBD2 (5 bases). The CDR3 spans 13 residues. V shed 3 bases and J shed 7 bases, with 13 bases lying between them. For the CDR3, the DNA is TGTGCCAGCAGTTTCCAGAGGCGCGGGGAGCAGTACTTC. Protein sequence: CASSFQRRGEQYF.